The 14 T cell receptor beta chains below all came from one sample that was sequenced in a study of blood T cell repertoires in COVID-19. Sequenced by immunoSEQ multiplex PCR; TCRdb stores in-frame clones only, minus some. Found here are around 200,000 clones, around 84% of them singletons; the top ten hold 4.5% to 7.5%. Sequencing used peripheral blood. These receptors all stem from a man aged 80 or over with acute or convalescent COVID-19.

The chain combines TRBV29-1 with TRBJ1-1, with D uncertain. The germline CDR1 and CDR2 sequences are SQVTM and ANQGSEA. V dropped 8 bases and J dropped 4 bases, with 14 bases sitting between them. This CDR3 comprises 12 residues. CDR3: CSLTRAGTEAFF. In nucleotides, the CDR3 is TGCAGCTTGACTAGGGCGGGCACTGAAGCTTTCTTT.

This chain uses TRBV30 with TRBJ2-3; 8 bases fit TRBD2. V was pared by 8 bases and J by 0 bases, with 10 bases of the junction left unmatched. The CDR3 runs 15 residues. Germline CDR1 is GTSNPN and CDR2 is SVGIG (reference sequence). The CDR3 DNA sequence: TGTGCCGAAGGCCCTAGCGGGCTTAGCACAGATACGCAGTATTTT. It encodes CAEGPSGLSTDTQYF.

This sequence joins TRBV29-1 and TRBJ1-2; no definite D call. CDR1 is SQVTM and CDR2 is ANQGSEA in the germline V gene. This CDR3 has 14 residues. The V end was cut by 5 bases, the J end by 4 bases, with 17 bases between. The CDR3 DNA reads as TGCAGCGTTACATCCCTTCTGGGAGCCTATGGCTACACCTTC. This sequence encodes CSVTSLLGAYGYTF.

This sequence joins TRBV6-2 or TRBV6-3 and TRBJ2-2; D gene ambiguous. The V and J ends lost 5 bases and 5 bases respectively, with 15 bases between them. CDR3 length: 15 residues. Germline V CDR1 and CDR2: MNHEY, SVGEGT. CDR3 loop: CASSPPELRTGELFF. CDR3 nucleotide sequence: TGTGCCAGCAGTCCCCCCGAACTCAGGACCGGGGAGCTGTTTTTT.

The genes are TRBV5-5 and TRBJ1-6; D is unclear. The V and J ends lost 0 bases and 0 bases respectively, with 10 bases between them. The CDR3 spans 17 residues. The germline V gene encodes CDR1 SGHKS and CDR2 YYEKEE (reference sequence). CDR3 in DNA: TGTGCCAGCAGCTTGGCCGCGGGGAGCTCCTATAATTCACCCCTCCACTTT. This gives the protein CASSLAAGSSYNSPLHF. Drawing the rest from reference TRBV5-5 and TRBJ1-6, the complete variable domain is DAGVTQSPTHLIKTRGQQVTLRCSPISGHKSVSWYQQVLGQGPQFIFQYYEKEERGRGNFPDRFSARQFPNYSSELNVNALLLGDSALYLCASSLAAGSSYNSPLHFGNGTRLTVT.

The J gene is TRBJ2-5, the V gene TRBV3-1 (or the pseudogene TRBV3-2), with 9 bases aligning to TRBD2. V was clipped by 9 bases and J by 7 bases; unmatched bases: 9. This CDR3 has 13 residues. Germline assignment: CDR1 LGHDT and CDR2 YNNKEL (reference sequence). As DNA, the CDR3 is TGTGCCAGTAGAGGGACTAGCTCAGGGACCCAGTACTTC. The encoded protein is CASRGTSSGTQYF.

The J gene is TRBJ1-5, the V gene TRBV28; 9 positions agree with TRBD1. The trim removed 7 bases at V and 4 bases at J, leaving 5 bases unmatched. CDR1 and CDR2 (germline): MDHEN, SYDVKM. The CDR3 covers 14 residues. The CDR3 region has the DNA TGTGCCAGCAAACCGGGACAGGGAAATCAGCCCCAGCATTTT. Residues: CASKPGQGNQPQHF. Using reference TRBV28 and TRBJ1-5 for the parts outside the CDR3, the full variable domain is DVKVTQSSRYLVKRTGEKVFLECVQDMDHENMFWYRQDPGLGLRLIYFSYDVKMKEKGDIPEGYSVSREKKERFSLILESASTNQTSMYLCASKPGQGNQPQHFGDGTRLSIL.

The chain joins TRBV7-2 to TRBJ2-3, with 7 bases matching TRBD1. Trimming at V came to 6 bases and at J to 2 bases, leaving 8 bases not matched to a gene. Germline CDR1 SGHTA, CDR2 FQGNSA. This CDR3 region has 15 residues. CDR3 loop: CASSSQGWSTDTQYF. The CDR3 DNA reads TGTGCCAGCAGTTCACAGGGGTGGTCCACAGATACGCAGTATTTT.

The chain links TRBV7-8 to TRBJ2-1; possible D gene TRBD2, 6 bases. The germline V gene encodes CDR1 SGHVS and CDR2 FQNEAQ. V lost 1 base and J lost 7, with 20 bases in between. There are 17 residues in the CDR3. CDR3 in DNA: TGTGCCAGCAGCTTAGTAAGTGGTAGCGGAGCCGCGAATGAGCAGTTCTTC. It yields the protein CASSLVSGSGAANEQFF.

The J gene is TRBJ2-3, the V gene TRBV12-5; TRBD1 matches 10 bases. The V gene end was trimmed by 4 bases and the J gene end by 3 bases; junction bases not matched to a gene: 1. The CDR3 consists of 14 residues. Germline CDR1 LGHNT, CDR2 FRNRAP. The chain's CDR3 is CASGSGQGTDTQYF. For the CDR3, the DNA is TGTGCTAGTGGTTCGGGACAGGGGACAGATACGCAGTATTTT.

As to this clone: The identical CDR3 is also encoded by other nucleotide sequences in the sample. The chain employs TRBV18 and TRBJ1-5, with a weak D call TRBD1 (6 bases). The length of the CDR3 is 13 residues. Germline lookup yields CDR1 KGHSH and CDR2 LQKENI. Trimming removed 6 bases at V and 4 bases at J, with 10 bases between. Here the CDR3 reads CASSPGQNQPQHF. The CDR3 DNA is TGTGCCAGCTCCCCTGGACAGAATCAGCCCCAGCATTTT.

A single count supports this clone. The CDR3 reads CASSEGAGAGTEAFF. The CDR3 DNA reads TGCGCCAGCAGTGAAGGAGCAGGGGCAGGGACTGAAGCTTTCTTT. V gene TRBV10-2 combines with J gene TRBJ1-1; weak D call: TRBD1 (6 bases). This CDR3 is 15 amino acids long. Looked up from germline, CDR1 is WSHSY and CDR2 is SAAADI. The V end lost 3 bases, the J end lost 5 bases, and 16 bases lay between the germline ends.

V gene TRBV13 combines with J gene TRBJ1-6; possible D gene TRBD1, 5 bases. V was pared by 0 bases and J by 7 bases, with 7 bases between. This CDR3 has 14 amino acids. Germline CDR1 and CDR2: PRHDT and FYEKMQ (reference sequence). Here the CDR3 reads CASSLGQVNSPLHF. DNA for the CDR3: TGTGCCAGCAGCTTAGGACAGGTGAATTCACCCCTCCACTTT.

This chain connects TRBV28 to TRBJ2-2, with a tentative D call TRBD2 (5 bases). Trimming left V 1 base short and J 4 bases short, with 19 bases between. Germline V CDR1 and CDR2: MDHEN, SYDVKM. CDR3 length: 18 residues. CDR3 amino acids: CASSLSGYLGASTGELFF. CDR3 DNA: TGTGCCAGCAGTTTATCTGGGTACTTGGGAGCGAGCACCGGGGAGCTGTTTTTT.